The entry below describes one T cell receptor beta chain. What it binds is unknown. Method: immunoSEQ multiplex PCR; TCRdb's copy keeps in-frame clones and lacks some. The sample carries 40,000 to 45,000 clones, approximately 89% recorded once. This record comes from a study of OX40 agonist ivuxolimab in advanced cancers. Across the whole study: Age averaged 60 years (range 23 to 79), and roughly 80% were male. General study points: The study found that CD8+ T cells averaged more expanded clones than CD4+. No determination was made of the antigen specificity of the expanded peripheral T cells.

The material was CD4+ or CD8+ T cells sorted from blood, obtained in a trial of the OX40 agonist ivuxolimab. The sequence was obtained from an adult with an advanced solid tumor such as melanoma, head and neck, liver or kidney cancer.

CDR3: CSTQRRDTQYF. CDR3 bases: TGCAGTACCCAACGGCGGGATACGCAGTATTTT. The V call is TRBV20-1, the J call TRBJ2-3, with D uncertain. The CDR3 is made up of 11 amino acids. The germline gives CDR1 DFQATT, CDR2 SNEGSKA (reference sequence). V lost 8 bases to trimming and J lost 6 bases, with 12 bases between them.